A single sample is the source of the 10 T cell receptor beta chains below, sequenced in a study of CD8 T cells in ankylosing spondylitis. General study results and limits: Made up of about eight highly homologous variants, a TCR beta motif appeared characteristic of ankylosing spondylitis blood.

No antigen has been assigned to these receptors. MiXCR, run by TCRdb on the 5' RACE reads, gives a single entry per CDR3 protein. The repertoire has some 840,000 distinct CDR3 sequences, roughly 10% of them found once; the top ten carry less than 0.65%. The sample comprised blood, either unsorted or a sorted T cell fraction (not recorded which). These receptor sequences come from a male donor with ankylosing spondylitis.

This clonotype showed up just a few times. The genes are TRBV7-9 and TRBJ2-3; D unclear. Per the germline V gene, CDR1 is SEHNR and CDR2 is FQNEAQ (reference sequence). V lost 7 bases to trimming and J lost 2 bases, with 13 bases between them. The CDR3 runs 14 residues. Here the CDR3 reads CASTPWSATDTQYF. Written as DNA, the CDR3 is TGTGCCAGCACCCCCTGGTCTGCCACAGATACGCAGTATTTT.

This clonotype was observed a handful of times. V and J are TRBV20-1 and TRBJ2-7, with TRBD1 as a possible D gene (5 bases). The CDR3 loop spans 14 amino acids. Trimming cost V 3 bases and J 2 bases, with 14 bases left between them. Germline CDR1 is DFQATT and CDR2 is SNEGSKA (reference sequence). CDR3 protein: CSASPPTGTYEQYF. The CDR3 DNA is TGCAGTGCTAGCCCCCCTACAGGAACCTACGAGCAGTACTTC.

This clonotype was seen repeatedly, ten times or more. V gene TRBV20-1 combines with J gene TRBJ1-5; D uncertain. Trimming cost V 5 bases and J 0 bases, with 14 bases left between them. The CDR3 loop spans 15 amino acids. Germline lookup yields CDR1 DFQATT and CDR2 SNEGSKA (reference sequence). The CDR3 reads CSALSFENSNQPQHF. DNA for the CDR3: TGCAGTGCTCTATCGTTCGAGAATAGCAATCAGCCCCAGCATTTT.

The J gene is TRBJ2-5, the V gene TRBV5-1; TRBD1 is a possible D gene (6 bases). This CDR3 spans 12 amino acids. Germline CDR1 is SGHRS and CDR2 is YFSETQ. The V end lost 4 bases, the J end lost 9 bases, and 13 bases lay between the germline ends. In DNA, the CDR3 is TGCGCCAGCAGCAACTTACAGGGAGCCCAGTACTTC. This encodes CASSNLQGAQYF.

This rearrangement joins TRBV5-1 to TRBJ2-7, with 12 bases aligning to TRBD1. The CDR3 is made up of 19 amino acids. CDR1 and CDR2 (germline): SGHRS, YFSETQ. Germline trimming cut 4 bases from V and 1 base from J; bases unmatched to any gene: 15. CDR3 loop: CASSPGTGGVRLSSYEQYF. Written as DNA, the CDR3 is TGCGCCAGCAGCCCCGGGACAGGGGGCGTCCGACTATCTTCCTACGAGCAGTACTTC.

This clonotype turned up a few times. The chain couples TRBV3-1 to TRBJ2-7; perhaps TRBD1 as D (6 bases). CDR1 LGHDT and CDR2 YNNKEL come from the germline V gene (reference sequence). The V end was cut by 6 bases, the J end by 4 bases, with 13 bases between. The CDR3 runs 13 residues. This chain's CDR3 is CASRTTGTYEQYF. The DNA of the CDR3 is TGTGCCAGCAGGACGACAGGAACATACGAGCAGTACTTC.

This clonotype was counted at least ten times. V is TRBV5-1 and J is TRBJ2-5; tentatively, D is TRBD1 (5 bases). CDR1 and CDR2 from the germline V gene are SGHRS and YFSETQ. Trimming took off 6 bases at V and 5 bases at J, with 23 bases between the two ends. The CDR3 extends over 16 amino acids. For the CDR3, the DNA is TGCGCCAGCAACGAACGAGGACGGCTTCAGGGTGAGACCCAGTACTTC. It translates to CASNERGRLQGETQYF. Full variable domain (rest looked up from reference TRBV5-1 and TRBJ2-5): KAGVTQTPRYLIKTRGQQVTLSCSPISGHRSVSWYQQTPGQGLQFLFEYFSETQRNKGNFPGRFSGRQFSNSRSEMNVSTLELGDSALYLCASNERGRLQGETQYFGPGTRLLVL.

The J gene is TRBJ2-1, the V gene TRBV20-1; weak D call: TRBD2 (5 bases). V shed 4 bases and J shed 4 bases, with 20 bases lying between them. Germline CDR1 DFQATT, CDR2 SNEGSKA (reference sequence). The CDR3 covers 16 residues. CDR3 sequence: CSAIKAGVNLYNEQFF. The CDR3 DNA is TGCAGTGCTATTAAGGCCGGGGTAAACTTATACAATGAGCAGTTCTTC.

This clonotype was picked up many times. This chain links TRBV11-2 with TRBJ2-3; 9 bases agree with TRBD2. The J segment lost 4 bases and the V segment lost 1 base, leaving 9 bases of the junction unmatched. The CDR3 is 17 amino acids. Germline CDR1 SGHAT, CDR2 FQNNGV. CDR3 coding DNA: TGTGCCAGCAGCTTAGTCCCCCTAGCGGGAAGGTCAGATACGCAGTATTTT. Translation gives CASSLVPLAGRSDTQYF. The full variable domain, in which reference TRBV11-2 and TRBJ2-3 provide the parts outside the CDR3, is EAGVAQSPRYKIIEKRQSVAFWCNPISGHATLYWYQQILGQGPKLLIQFQNNGVVDDSQLPKDRFSAERLKGVDSTLKIQPAKLEDSAVYLCASSLVPLAGRSDTQYFGPGTRLTVL.

This chain joins TRBV20-1 and TRBJ2-3; 8 bases are a match to TRBD2. V shed 7 bases and J 2 bases; nucleotides not matched to a gene: 8. Germline V CDR1 and CDR2: DFQATT, SNEGSKA (reference sequence). The CDR3 spans 14 residues. The CDR3 DNA reads TGCAGTGTTTTCGGAGCGGGGGACACAGATACGCAGTATTTT. It specifies CSVFGAGDTDTQYF.